This TCR beta chain is from a study of T cells in Graves' hyperthyroidism and ophthalmopathy. Findings of the study overall: Most thyroid clonotypes that were expanded above 0.001 also turned up in blood. Ophthalmopathy, which appeared later, was predicted by the model a median around 6.5 months before onset.

This CDR3 contains 16 residues. Germline assignment: CDR1 MNHNS and CDR2 SASEGT. J lost 4 bases, V lost 5 bases, and 9 bases had no gene match. Points on this clonotype: The antigen is undetermined.

Amplification targeted TCR beta CDR3 regions from RNA transcripts. The study used the HTBI primer set for a first-round RT-PCR of the TCR CDR3. TCRdb redid the calling of the multiplex PCR reads with MiXCR, one entry per CDR3 protein. The sample lists about 410,000 distinct CDR3 sequences; under 15% were seen once. Sequencing was carried out using blood. The receptor comes from a man between 18 and 35 years old with Graves' ophthalmopathy. The chain uses TRBV6-1 and TRBJ2-1, with 9 positions matching TRBD2. The CDR3 coding sequence is TGTGCCAGCAGTCCCACCATAGCGGGGGTGTACAATGAGCAGTTCTTC. Its translation is CASSPTIAGVYNEQFF.